This passage covers 5 T cell receptor beta chains from one sample sequenced in a study of CD8+CD57+ T cells in acquired aplastic anemia. TCR beta VDJ combinations and CDR3 sequences were profiled from genomic DNA. TCRdb re-called the reads with MiXCR, one entry per CDR3 protein. The profile shows hundreds of thousands of distinct CDR3 sequences, roughly 68% of them singletons. The sequenced sample was sorted CD4+, CD8+, or CD8+CD57+ T cells (not recorded which) from PBMCs. All receptors derive from a human donor in good health, serving as a control.

This clonotype has just one count. A junction boundary mismatches the germline segment, possibly from a read error. The chain employs TRBV2 and TRBJ1-5, with 7 bases lining up with TRBD1. The CDR3 is made up of 15 amino acids. From germline, CDR1 is SNHLY and CDR2 FYNNEI. The CDR3 sequence: CASRGGTETNHPQHF. The CDR3, as DNA: TGTGCCAGCAGGGGTGGGACAGAGACAAATCACCCCCAGCATTTT.

The chain carries TRBV20-1 and TRBJ2-3; D is unclear. V lost 3 bases and J lost 6, with 16 bases in between. CDR3 size: 14 residues. The V gene's germline CDR1 is DFQATT and CDR2 SNEGSKA (reference sequence). In DNA form, the CDR3 reads TGCAGTGCTAGTCTCCCCACCTCCTATGATACGCAGTATTTT. Residues: CSASLPTSYDTQYF.

Notes on this clonotype: An end of the junction does not agree with germline; a read error may underlie this. V and J are TRBV7-8 and TRBJ2-2, with D possibly being TRBD2 (7 bases). CDR3 length: 17 amino acids. Germline V gene sequence: CDR1 SGHVS, CDR2 FQNEAQ. For the CDR3, the DNA is TGTGCCAGCACCATCCCTGGGGGGGGGGCCCACACCGTGGAGCTGTTTTTT. It yields the protein CASTIPGGGAHTVELFF.

This clonotype was found many times. The chain carries TRBV6-2 or TRBV6-3 and TRBJ1-6; 7 bases fit TRBD1. With 6 bases clipped from V and 7 bases from J, the junction kept 9 bases outside the gene matches. Germline V gene data show CDR1 as MNHEY and CDR2 as SVGEGT. The CDR3 totals 15 residues. The CDR3 spells CASRLLWDRNSPLHF. The CDR3 region has the DNA TGTGCCAGCAGACTCCTCTGGGACAGAAATTCACCCCTCCACTTT.

In this sample, this clonotype turned up once. One junction end disagrees with the germline gene, perhaps due to a read error. This chain connects TRBV9 to TRBJ1-1, with D unclear. This CDR3 has 14 amino acids. Germline lookup yields CDR1 SGDLS and CDR2 YYNGEE. CDR3 nucleotides: TGTGCCAGCAGCGTCCCCGCGGTTTGGCAAGAGACCCTCTTT. Translating gives CASSVPAVWQETLF.